This T cell receptor beta chain comes out of a study of cytomegalovirus exposure and HLA in healthy donors. Study overall: Previous work identified some 120 million unique TCR beta sequences from 150 million to 200 million T cells. The study, taken as a whole, reports: Sequencing likely generated an artifact that appeared as a cluster of highly shared sequence variants. TCR beta sequences reportedly predicted the HLA-A and HLA-B alleles of most subjects accurately.

Worth noting for this clone: Its antigen remains unknown.

The study ran its PCR with 60 Vbeta and 13 Jbeta primers. Clones were sequenced by immunoSEQ multiplex PCR, and TCRdb holds only the in-frame ones, with some missing. Here the sample spans roughly 110,000 clones, 67% being singletons. Losses at the gene ends were 0 bases for V and 6 bases for J; bases not matched to a gene: 5. The CDR3 totals 15 residues. Germline CDR1 SGHVS, CDR2 FNYEAQ. The source material was PBMCs. This sequence joins TRBV7-6 and TRBJ1-5; TRBD1 matches 7 bases. The TCR comes from a man between 18 and 35 years old in good health and CMV-seropositive. The CDR3 sequence: CASSLATGAGQPQHF. CDR3 DNA sequence: TGTGCCAGCAGCTTAGCTACAGGGGCGGGTCAGCCCCAGCATTTT.